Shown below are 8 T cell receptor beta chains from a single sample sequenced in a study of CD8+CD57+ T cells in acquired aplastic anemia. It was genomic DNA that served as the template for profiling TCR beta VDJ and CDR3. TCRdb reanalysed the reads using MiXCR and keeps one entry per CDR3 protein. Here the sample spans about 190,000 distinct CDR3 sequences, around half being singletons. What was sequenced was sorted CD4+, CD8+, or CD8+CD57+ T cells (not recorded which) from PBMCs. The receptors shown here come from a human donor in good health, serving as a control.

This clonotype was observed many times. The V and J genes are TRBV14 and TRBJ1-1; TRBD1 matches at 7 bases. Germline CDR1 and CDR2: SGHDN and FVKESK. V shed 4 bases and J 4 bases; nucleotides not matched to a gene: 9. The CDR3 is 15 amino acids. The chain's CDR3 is CASSLIRGGGTEAFF. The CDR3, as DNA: TGTGCCAGCAGCCTTATCAGGGGGGGCGGCACTGAAGCTTTCTTT. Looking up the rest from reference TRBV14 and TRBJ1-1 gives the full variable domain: EAGVTQFPSHSVIEKGQTVTLRCDPISGHDNLYWYRRVMGKEIKFLLHFVKESKQDESGMPNNRFLAERTGGTYSTLKVQPAELEDSGVYFCASSLIRGGGTEAFFGQGTRLTVV.

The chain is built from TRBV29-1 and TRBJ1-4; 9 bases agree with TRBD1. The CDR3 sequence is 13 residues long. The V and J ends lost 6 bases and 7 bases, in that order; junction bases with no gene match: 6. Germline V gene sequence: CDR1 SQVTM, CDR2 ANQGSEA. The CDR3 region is CSVTTGGLEKLFF. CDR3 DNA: TGCAGCGTCACAACAGGGGGCCTTGAAAAACTGTTTTTT.

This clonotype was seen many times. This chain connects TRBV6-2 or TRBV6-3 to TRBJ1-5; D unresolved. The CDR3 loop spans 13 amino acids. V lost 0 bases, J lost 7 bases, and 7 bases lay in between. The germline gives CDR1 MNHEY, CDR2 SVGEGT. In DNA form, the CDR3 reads TGTGCCAGCAGTTACTCGATGTTACAGCCCCAGCATTTT. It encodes CASSYSMLQPQHF.

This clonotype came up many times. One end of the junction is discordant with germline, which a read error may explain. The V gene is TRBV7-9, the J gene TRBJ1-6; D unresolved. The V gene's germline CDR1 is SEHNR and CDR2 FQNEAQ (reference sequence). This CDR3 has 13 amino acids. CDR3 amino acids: CAGSRQADSPLHF. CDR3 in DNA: TGTGCCGGCAGTCGGCAGGCGGATTCACCCCTCCACTTT.

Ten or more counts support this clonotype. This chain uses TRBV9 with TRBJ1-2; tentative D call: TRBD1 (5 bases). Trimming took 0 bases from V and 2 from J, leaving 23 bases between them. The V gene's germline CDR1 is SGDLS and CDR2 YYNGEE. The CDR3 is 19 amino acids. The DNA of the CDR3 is TGTGCCAGCAGCGTAGCTACCACTTCGAGGACAAAATTCAACTATGGCTACACCTTC. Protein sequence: CASSVATTSRTKFNYGYTF.

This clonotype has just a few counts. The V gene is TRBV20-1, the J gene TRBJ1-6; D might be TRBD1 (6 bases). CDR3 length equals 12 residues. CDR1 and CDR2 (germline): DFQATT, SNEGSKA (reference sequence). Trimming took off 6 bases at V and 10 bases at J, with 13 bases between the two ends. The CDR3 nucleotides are TGCAGTGCAACAGGGCAGGGGTCACCCCTCCACTTT. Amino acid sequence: CSATGQGSPLHF.

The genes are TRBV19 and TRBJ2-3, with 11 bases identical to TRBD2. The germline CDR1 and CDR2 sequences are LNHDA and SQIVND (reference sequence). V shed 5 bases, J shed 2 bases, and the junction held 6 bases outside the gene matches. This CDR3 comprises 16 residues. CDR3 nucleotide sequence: TGTGCCAGTAGTGGTAGCGGGGGGGCCCCCACAGATACGCAGTATTTT. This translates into CASSGSGGAPTDTQYF.

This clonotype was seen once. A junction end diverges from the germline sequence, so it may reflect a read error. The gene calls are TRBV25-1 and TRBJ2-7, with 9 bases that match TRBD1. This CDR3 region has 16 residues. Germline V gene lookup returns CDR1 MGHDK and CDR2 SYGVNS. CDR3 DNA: TGCGCCAGCAGCCAAGTACCGCAGGGACAGGGCTACGAGCAGTACTTC. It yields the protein CASSQVPQGQGYEQYF.